The 2 T cell receptor beta chains given below trace back to one sample, sequenced in a study of blood T cell repertoires in COVID-19 (TCRdb year 2020). Library generation was performed with the immunoSEQ multiplex PCR assay. As stored in TCRdb, this immuneACCESS dataset retains in-frame rearrangements with V and J assigned. A fraction of the clones does not appear; measured against another copy, unresolved V genes explain less than half of the discrepancy, and the remainder lacks a known reason. The sample includes 400,000 or so clones, with around 90% observed a single time. Clones ranked in the top ten supply about 2.1% of the sample. The sequenced sample consisted of PBMCs or T cells enriched from blood (not recorded which). Receptor source: a middle-aged woman with acute COVID-19.

The CDR3 DNA follows: TGCGCCAGCAGCTTGGACGACAGTTACTATGGCTACACCTTC. Translated: CASSLDDSYYGYTF. The chain carries TRBV5-1 and TRBJ1-2; possible D gene TRBD1, 5 bases. V lost 0 bases, J lost 3 bases, and 9 bases lay in between. CDR3 length: 14 amino acids. CDR1 SGHRS and CDR2 YFSETQ come from the germline V gene. Looking up the rest from reference TRBV5-1 and TRBJ1-2 gives the full variable domain: KAGVTQTPRYLIKTRGQQVTLSCSPISGHRSVSWYQQTPGQGLQFLFEYFSETQRNKGNFPGRFSGRQFSNSRSEMNVSTLELGDSALYLCASSLDDSYYGYTFGSGTRLTVV.

The V gene is TRBV14, the J gene TRBJ1-1; D is unresolved. The ends were cut back, 0 bases at V and 7 bases at J, with 21 bases in the middle. CDR3 length: 17 amino acids. The V gene's germline CDR1 is SGHDN and CDR2 FVKESK. Here the CDR3 DNA reads TGTGCCAGCAGCCAAGACCGTAATCGGGAATTTAACGGTGAAGCTTTCTTT. This sequence encodes CASSQDRNREFNGEAFF.